The clone carrying this TCR beta chain was seen repeatedly, ten times or more. The antigen is undetermined. Time point meaning: newly diagnosed GD, antithyroid drugs for less than 3 months. Construction of the TCR library relied on RNA isolated from PBMCs. This sample was taken from a study of regulatory T cells in long-lasting Graves disease. iRepertoire HTBI primers and Arm-PCR of CDR3 regions built TCR beta libraries. From the multiplex PCR reads, TCRdb called clonotypes with MiXCR, one entry per CDR3 protein. The table has over 500,000 distinct CDR3 sequences, less than 20% seen once; the top ten hold 15% to 20%. With 7 bases clipped from V and 8 bases from J, the junction kept 8 bases outside the gene matches. Germline V gives CDR1 SQVTM, CDR2 ANQGSEA. This CDR3 contains 12 residues. Overall study findings and caveats: When disease was persistent, TRBV28, TRBJ1-2 and TRBJ2-5 were the favored segments.

These data were also filed under a second study, of T cells in Graves' hyperthyroidism and ophthalmopathy. In that study: TCR CDR3 underwent first-round RT-PCR with the HTBI primer set.

The sequence came from a woman aged 25 to 39 with Graves disease. This sample comprised peripheral blood mononuclear cells (PBMCs), obtained at new diagnosis, from a patient treated with antithyroid drugs. The genes are TRBV29-1 and TRBJ1-2; the match to TRBD1 covers 9 bases. The CDR3 nucleotides are TGCAGCGCAGGGACAGGGAGTCGGGGCTACACCTTC. Its translation: CSAGTGSRGYTF.